This T cell receptor (beta chain) stems from a study of T cells after yellow fever vaccination. In the case of this clonotype: No antigen is known for it.

Trimming cost V 0 bases and J 10 bases, with 13 bases left between them. The length of the CDR3 is 13 residues. Germline V lookup: CDR1 SGHRS, CDR2 YFSETQ. Study results and limitations: The secondary T-cell response peaked on day 5, not day 15, but was weaker.

TCRdb reprocessed the 5' RACE reads via MiXCR and lists one record per CDR3 protein. In the table there are hundreds of thousands of distinct CDR3 sequences, 4.1% of which are singletons. This specimen consisted of PBMCs, obtained 5 days after the yellow fever booster vaccination. The TCR sequence derives from a man between 18 and 29 years old who received the YFV17D yellow fever vaccine. J is TRBJ1-2 and V is TRBV5-1; tentatively, D is TRBD1 (6 bases). CDR3 sequence: CASSLEEQGNYTF. The DNA of the CDR3 is TGCGCCAGCAGCTTGGAAGAACAGGGCAACTACACCTTC.